This T cell receptor beta chain was recovered during a study of post-analysis software for immune sequencing data. Study results and caveats: There was significantly lower normalized Chao1 diversity in multiple sclerosis patients than in controls. Five or six TRBV segments were significantly more frequent in patients than in controls. TRBV5-6, TRBV5-1 and TRBV20-1 were among these segments. With F measure, samples from one preparation batch clustered together strongly.

The library was made from cDNA and included unique molecular identifiers. From around 1 to 10 million T cells, 400,000 to 550,000 cDNA molecules were obtained. TCRdb analysed the PCR reads with MiXCR anew, one entry per CDR3 protein. There are roughly 580,000 distinct CDR3 sequences in the sample; about 40% occur only once, and around 1.7% lies in the top ten. CDR3 length equals 13 residues. V was trimmed by 6 bases and J by 4 bases, leaving 11 bases between them. To note about this clonotype: Its antigen remains unknown.

This receptor was identified in a girl aged 10-17 years with multiple sclerosis. The V gene is TRBV12-3 or TRBV12-4, the J gene TRBJ2-3; D ambiguous. Input material: blood. CDR3 protein: CASSPLSADTQYF. In DNA, the CDR3 is TGTGCCAGCAGCCCCCTCAGTGCAGATACGCAGTATTTT.